This TCR beta chain derives from a study of T cell clonality in common variable immunodeficiency. Study observations and caveats: What drives increased CVID clonality needs T cell subpopulation sequencing. Common variable immunodeficiency TCR beta sequences reportedly had fewer deletions and N-nucleotide insertions.

The CDR3 has 11 residues. CDR1 and CDR2 from the germline V gene are KGHSH and LQKENI. V was trimmed by 8 bases and J by 5 bases, leaving 7 bases between them. This clone was seen more than once but under ten times. No antigen is known for it. With the read ending 3 residues before the CDR3 end, the germline J gene is used to fill in that end. Blood came from CVID subjects not ill and not taking immunomodulatory or immunosuppressive medication. Method: immunoSEQ multiplex PCR; TCRdb's copy keeps in-frame clones and lacks some. The sample was found to contain roughly 39,000 clones, and every one recurs.

The receptor comes from a human donor with common variable immunodeficiency. This sequence joins TRBV18 and TRBJ2-1; D gene unclear. Material for sequencing was peripheral blood mononuclear cells. The CDR3 region is CASALNNEQFF. CDR3 DNA, as far as it was read: TGTGCCAGCGCACTTAACAATGAG.